Below are 23 T cell receptor beta chains sequenced from a single sample in a study of cytomegalovirus exposure and HLA in healthy donors. PCR amplification relied on 60 Vbeta primers (plus 13 Jbeta primers). The protocol was immunoSEQ multiplex PCR, while the TCRdb copy is restricted to in-frame clones and leaves out a portion. The sample holds 95,000 to 150,000 clones, 83% seen once. The specimen sequenced was PBMCs. The receptors were gathered from a man in his late teens or twenties in good health and CMV-seropositive.

The V call is TRBV5-6, the J call TRBJ2-7, with a weak D call TRBD1 (5 bases). V dropped 0 bases and J dropped 2 bases, with 9 bases sitting between them. Germline loops: CDR1 SGHDT, CDR2 YYEEEE. The CDR3 runs to 14 residues. The CDR3 reads CASSLGWGTYEQYF. Here the CDR3 DNA reads TGTGCCAGCAGCTTGGGTTGGGGCACCTACGAGCAGTACTTC.

The gene calls are TRBV6-5 and TRBJ2-7; 7 bases align to TRBD2. V dropped 2 bases and J dropped 4; count of bases not matched to a gene: 11. CDR1 and CDR2 (germline): MNHEY, SVGAGI. The CDR3 extends over 16 amino acids. The CDR3 loop reads CASSYGRDSLAYEQYF. CDR3 nucleotides: TGTGCCAGCAGTTACGGGAGGGACTCACTAGCTTACGAGCAGTACTTC.

This clone was observed once. The chain carries TRBV18 and TRBJ2-1; TRBD2 matches 16 bases. CDR3 length equals 20 residues. V was pared by 3 bases and J by 7 bases, with 15 bases of the junction left unmatched. Germline assignment: CDR1 KGHSH and CDR2 LQKENI. The CDR3 region is CASSPPSGTSGGAKVNEQFF. CDR3 nucleotides: TGTGCCAGCTCACCGCCCTCCGGGACTAGCGGGGGGGCTAAAGTAAATGAGCAGTTCTTC.

This chain uses TRBV11-3 with TRBJ1-2; 9 bases match TRBD1. The CDR3 sequence is 18 residues long. CDR1 is SGHNT, CDR2 YENEEA, per germline. Germline trimming cut 6 bases from V and 8 bases from J; bases unmatched to any gene: 22. This chain's CDR3 is CASSVHSGQGSLWGGYTF. CDR3 DNA: TGTGCCAGCAGTGTCCATTCGGGACAGGGCTCTCTTTGGGGGGGCTACACCTTC.

A single count supports this clone. This chain joins TRBV5-8 and TRBJ2-7, with TRBD1 as a possible D gene (6 bases). Germline V gene data show CDR1 as SGHTS and CDR2 as YDEGEE. The ends were cut back, 4 bases at V and 9 bases at J, with 14 bases in the middle. The CDR3 spans 12 residues. The CDR3 DNA reads as TGTGCCAGCAGCCCCAACAGGGTCGGGCAGTACTTC. It encodes CASSPNRVGQYF. Supplemented by reference TRBV5-8 and TRBJ2-7, the full variable domain reads EAGVTQSPTHLIKTRGQQATLRCSPISGHTSVYWYQQALGLGLQFLLWYDEGEERNRGNFPPRFSGRQFPNYSSELNVNALELEDSALYLCASSPNRVGQYFGPGTRLTVT.

This chain uses TRBV6-6 with TRBJ2-3, with 7 bases lining up with TRBD1. CDR3 size: 16 residues. The junction had 12 bases not matched to a gene; V was cut back by 6 bases and J by 3 bases. The germline V gene encodes CDR1 MNHNY and CDR2 SVGAGI (reference sequence). Written as DNA, the CDR3 is TGTGCCAGCAGCTCGACTTCAGGGGGTGGAACAGATACGCAGTATTTT. Its protein is CASSSTSGGGTDTQYF.

This clone was counted only a few times. The chain combines TRBV6-5 with TRBJ1-1; no clear D. The CDR3 totals 14 residues. CDR1 is MNHEY, CDR2 SVGAGI, per germline. V lost 0 bases and J 4 bases, leaving 9 bases between the germline ends. As DNA, the CDR3 is TGTGCCAGCAGTTACTCGCGGGGTGGCACTGAAGCTTTCTTT. Translation: CASSYSRGGTEAFF.

The chain couples TRBV10-2 to TRBJ2-5, with 9 nucleotides matching TRBD1. With the DNA end fitting TRBJ2-7 better, the J assignment may be wrong. Germline V gene lookup returns CDR1 WSHSY and CDR2 SAAADI. The CDR3 covers 15 residues. CDR3 sequence (DNA): TGCGCCAGCAATTCCGGGACAGGGATTTTCTACGAGCAGTACTTC. Translating it yields CASNSGTGIFYEQYF.

This chain links TRBV6-5 with TRBJ1-2; D unclear. Trimming removed 4 bases at V and 4 bases at J, with 7 bases between. The CDR3 runs to 12 residues. The germline gives CDR1 MNHEY, CDR2 SVGAGI. In DNA form, the CDR3 reads TGTGCCAGCAGTTCCTGGAGCTATGGCTACACCTTC. Translating gives CASSSWSYGYTF.

Comments on this clone: Given the absence of the conserved phenylalanine or tryptophan at the CDR3 end, a read error is likely. At the DNA level, this CDR3 is encoded by other sequences in the same sample as well. The chain joins TRBV6-6 to TRBJ1-1; the D gene is possibly TRBD1 (5 bases). The CDR3 contains 13 residues. Germline V gives CDR1 MNHNY, CDR2 SVGAGI (reference sequence). The CDR3 region is CASRYSAGHWAFL. CDR3 nucleotide sequence: TGTGCCAGCAGATACTCGGCGGGGCATTGGGCTTTCTTG.

In the case of this clone: Other DNA sequences in this specimen translate into the identical CDR3. This rearrangement joins TRBV15 to TRBJ2-7; 8 positions match TRBD2. The CDR3 loop spans 12 amino acids. The junction had 3 bases not matched to a gene; V was cut back by 6 bases and J by 5 bases. Looked up from germline, CDR1 is LNHNV and CDR2 is YYDKDF (reference sequence). The CDR3, as DNA: TGTGCCACCAGTCGGGGGGGGGACGAGCAGTACTTC. Its translation is CATSRGGDEQYF.

The chain combines TRBV2 with TRBJ2-7, with 11 bases lining up with TRBD2. The germline V gene has CDR1 SNHLY and CDR2 FYNNEI. With 2 bases clipped from V and 2 bases from J, the junction kept 2 bases outside the gene matches. The CDR3 covers 15 residues. The chain's CDR3 is CASSEIAGGTYEQYF. The CDR3 bases are TGTGCCAGCAGTGAAATAGCGGGGGGGACCTACGAGCAGTACTTC.

This chain links TRBV18 with TRBJ2-5, with 7 positions matching TRBD1. Germline V gene lookup returns CDR1 KGHSH and CDR2 LQKENI. CDR3 length: 14 amino acids. Trimming at V came to 3 bases and at J to 2 bases, leaving 3 bases not matched to a gene. CDR3 sequence reads: CASSPGQVQETQYF. CDR3 nucleotide sequence: TGTGCCAGCTCACCCGGACAGGTACAAGAGACCCAGTACTTC.

The rearrangement uses TRBV6-5 and TRBJ1-1; no clear D. Trimming removed 0 bases from V and 2 bases from J, with 10 bases in between. The CDR3 has 15 residues. CDR1 is MNHEY, CDR2 SVGAGI, per germline. In nucleotides, the CDR3 is TGTGCCAGCAGTTACTCTCACTCAACCAACACTGAAGCTTTCTTT. Amino acids: CASSYSHSTNTEAFF.

This clone was counted between two and nine times. The V call is TRBV2, the J call TRBJ2-1; 10 bases match TRBD2. Germline V gene data show CDR1 as SNHLY and CDR2 as FYNNEI. The V and J ends lost 4 bases and 4 bases, in that order; junction bases with no gene match: 4. This CDR3 is 15 amino acids long. The CDR3, as DNA: TGTGCCAGCAGTGTGAGCGGGGGGGAATACAATGAGCAGTTCTTC. Protein sequence: CASSVSGGEYNEQFF.

The chain recombines TRBV28 with TRBJ2-5, with a weak D call TRBD2 (6 bases). The DNA end lines up better with TRBJ2-7; the J call may be wrong. Germline V gene lookup returns CDR1 MDHEN and CDR2 SYDVKM. The CDR3 extends over 14 amino acids. The CDR3 protein is CASTLRREAYEQYF. In DNA form, the CDR3 reads TGTGCCAGCACCCTAAGGCGGGAAGCCTACGAGCAGTACTTC.

This chain joins TRBV6-5 and TRBJ2-1; D might be TRBD1 (6 bases). This CDR3 contains 14 residues. V gave up 10 bases and J gave up 4 bases, with 17 bases separating them. In germline, CDR1 is MNHEY, CDR2 SVGAGI. The CDR3 is CATRNRQGYNEQFF. CDR3 nucleotide sequence: TGTGCCACCAGGAATCGGCAGGGGTACAATGAGCAGTTCTTC.

The chain has TRBV19 and TRBJ2-5, with D possibly TRBD2 on 6 matching bases. Germline V gene sequence: CDR1 LNHDA, CDR2 SQIVND (reference sequence). Trimming stripped 1 base from V and 9 bases from J, with 12 bases between. This CDR3 spans 13 amino acids. CDR3 residues: CASSIAGGEAQYF. As DNA, the CDR3 is TGTGCCAGTAGTATAGCCGGTGGGGAGGCCCAGTACTTC.

The rearrangement uses TRBV28 and TRBJ1-6, with no clear D. CDR1 and CDR2 from the germline V gene are MDHEN and SYDVKM. Trimming took off 1 base at V and 9 bases at J, with 16 bases between the two ends. The CDR3 spans 16 residues. The chain's CDR3 is CASSLFRSPLISPLHF. The DNA for the CDR3 is TGTGCCAGCAGTTTATTTCGGAGTCCCCTAATTTCACCCCTCCACTTT.

Relative to its sample, this clone is medium-sized. The chain uses TRBV5-6 and TRBJ1-3; no definite D call. The CDR3 covers 15 residues. Deletions cut 0 bases from V and 2 bases from J, with 9 bases between. Germline V lookup: CDR1 SGHDT, CDR2 YYEEEE. CDR3 protein: CASSLDKGAGNTIYF. CDR3 nucleotides: TGTGCCAGCAGCTTGGATAAGGGAGCTGGAAACACCATATATTTT.

The gene calls are TRBV11-2 and TRBJ2-4; the match to TRBD1 covers 8 bases. The CDR3 totals 17 residues. Per the germline V gene, CDR1 is SGHAT and CDR2 is FQNNGV. After removal of 5 bases from V and 1 base from J, the junction contained 10 bases not matched to a gene. CDR3 coding DNA: TGTGCCAGCAGCCCTGGACAGGGCACTATCGCCAAAAACATTCAGTACTTC. Its protein product is CASSPGQGTIAKNIQYF.

The V call is TRBV6-6, the J call TRBJ2-7; D may be TRBD1 (5 bases). This CDR3 has 13 amino acids. From germline, CDR1 is MNHNY and CDR2 SVGAGI (reference sequence). V was clipped by 7 bases and J by 5 bases, with 15 bases between them. The CDR3 loop is CASIAVQGHEQYF. The CDR3 nucleotides are TGTGCCAGCATTGCCGTTCAGGGCCACGAGCAGTACTTC.

The rearrangement links TRBV2 to TRBJ2-5; 16 positions match TRBD2. In germline, CDR1 is SNHLY, CDR2 FYNNEI. With V trimmed by 7 bases and J by 5 bases, 7 bases remained unmatched. The CDR3 is 16 amino acids. CDR3 in DNA: TGTGCCAGCAAAGGGTCGGGACTAGCGGGGGGGGAGACCCAGTACTTC. Translated: CASKGSGLAGGETQYF.